The 10 T cell receptor beta chains listed next were all sequenced from one sample in a study of T cells in tuberculosis listed by TCRdb under 2018. Library preparation employed the immunoSEQ multiplex PCR assay. What TCRdb holds here is the immuneACCESS table cut down to in-frame rearrangements. Part of the clones is not present; checked against another copy, under half of the missing clones reflect an unresolved V gene, and the others are unexplained. A total of about 41,000 clones appear in this sample, 95% of them only once. About 3.7% of the sample lies in the top ten. The sample comprised PBMCs. The receptors here all came from a donor aged 10-29 years with latent tuberculosis or without tuberculosis infection.

This chain connects TRBV28 to TRBJ1-2; the D gene is possibly TRBD1 (6 bases). Deletions cut 6 bases from V and 8 bases from J, with 13 bases between. CDR3 length: 12 amino acids. Looked up from germline, CDR1 is MDHEN and CDR2 is SYDVKM. The CDR3: CASRPGGAGYTF. In nucleotides, the CDR3 is TGTGCCAGCAGGCCGGGGGGCGCGGGCTACACCTTC.

The chain uses TRBV6-1 and TRBJ2-2; 7 nucleotides match TRBD1. The trim removed 3 bases at V and 1 base at J, leaving 5 bases unmatched. The CDR3 length is 16 residues. Per the germline V gene, CDR1 is MNHNS and CDR2 is SASEGT. The CDR3 DNA is TGTGCCAGCAGTGACCCGACAGGGATGAACACCGGGGAGCTGTTTTTT. Translated, it gives CASSDPTGMNTGELFF.

This chain links TRBV6-5 with TRBJ2-1; 8 bases match TRBD1. Per germline, CDR1 MNHEY and CDR2 SVGAGI. V dropped 6 bases and J dropped 3; count of bases not matched to a gene: 7. CDR3 length: 15 amino acids. CDR3 region: CASSLGTGHYNEQFF. CDR3 nucleotides: TGTGCCAGCAGCCTCGGGACAGGACACTACAATGAGCAGTTCTTC.

For the CDR3, the DNA is TGTGCCAGCAGTGACGGCCACACGGGCGGGAATGAAAAACTGTTTTTT. Its protein product is CASSDGHTGGNEKLFF. V gene TRBV25-1 combines with J gene TRBJ1-4, with no clear D. Germline V gives CDR1 MGHDK, CDR2 SYGVNS. The CDR3 spans 16 residues. V dropped 3 bases and J dropped 5 bases, with 16 bases sitting between them.

This chain connects TRBV5-1 to TRBJ2-2; 7 bases map to TRBD1. The germline gives CDR1 SGHRS, CDR2 YFSETQ. V was clipped by 5 bases and J by 6 bases; unmatched bases: 7. This CDR3 comprises 14 residues. This CDR3 is CASRVGQSAGELFF. The CDR3, as DNA: TGCGCCAGCAGGGTGGGACAGTCGGCCGGGGAGCTGTTTTTT.

V is TRBV5-1 and J is TRBJ2-7; 7 positions agree with TRBD1. Trimming took 5 bases from V and 4 from J; bases not matched to a gene: 15. The CDR3 runs 16 residues. Germline lookup yields CDR1 SGHRS and CDR2 YFSETQ. CDR3 in amino acids: CASSSFPDRVEYEQYF. Written as DNA, the CDR3 is TGCGCCAGCAGTTCTTTCCCCGACAGGGTGGAATACGAGCAGTACTTC.

Here the CDR3 reads CASSLEAGNYGYTF. The CDR3 coding sequence is TGTGCCAGCAGCTTGGAAGCGGGGAACTATGGCTACACCTTC. The chain combines TRBV5-4 with TRBJ1-2; no firm D call. Trimming cost V 0 bases and J 2 bases, with 8 bases left between them. Germline loops: CDR1 SGHNT, CDR2 YYREEE (reference sequence). This CDR3 contains 14 residues.

The chain links TRBV29-1 to TRBJ1-1; 9 positions agree with TRBD1. V shed 5 bases, J shed 6 bases, and the junction held 10 bases outside the gene matches. Germline CDR1 SQVTM, CDR2 ANQGSEA. This CDR3 has 14 amino acids. The DNA of the CDR3 is TGCAGCGTTAGTTGGACAGGGGCCTATTCTGAAGCTTTCTTT. Protein sequence: CSVSWTGAYSEAFF.

The chain carries TRBV10-2 and TRBJ1-1; 7 nucleotides match TRBD1. The CDR3 has 15 amino acids. The germline V gene has CDR1 WSHSY and CDR2 SAAADI. V shed 0 bases and J 4 bases; nucleotides not matched to a gene: 5. The CDR3: CASSESTQGTTEAFF. The CDR3 nucleotides read TGCGCCAGCAGTGAGTCCACACAGGGGACCACTGAAGCTTTCTTT.

The CDR3 spells CASSVPGDRSGTDTQYF. CDR3 coding DNA: TGTGCCAGCAGCGTTCCAGGGGACAGGAGTGGCACAGATACGCAGTATTTT. The rearrangement joins TRBV7-3 to TRBJ2-3; 8 bases agree with TRBD1. The trim removed 5 bases at V and 1 base at J, leaving 11 bases unmatched. Germline V gene data show CDR1 as SGHTA and CDR2 as FQGTGA. The CDR3 totals 17 residues.